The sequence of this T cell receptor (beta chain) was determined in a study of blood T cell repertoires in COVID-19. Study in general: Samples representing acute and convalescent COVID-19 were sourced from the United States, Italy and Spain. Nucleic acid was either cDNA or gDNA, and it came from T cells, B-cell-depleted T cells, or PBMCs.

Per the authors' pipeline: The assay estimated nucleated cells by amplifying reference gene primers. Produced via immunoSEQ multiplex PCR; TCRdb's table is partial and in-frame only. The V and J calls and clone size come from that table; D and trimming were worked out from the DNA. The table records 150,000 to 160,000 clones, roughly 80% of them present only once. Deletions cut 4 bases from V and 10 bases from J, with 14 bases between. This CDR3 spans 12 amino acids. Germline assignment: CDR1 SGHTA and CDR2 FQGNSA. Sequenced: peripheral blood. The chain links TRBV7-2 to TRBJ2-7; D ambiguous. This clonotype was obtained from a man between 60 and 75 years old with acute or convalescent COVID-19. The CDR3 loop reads CASSSSLKDQYF. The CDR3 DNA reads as TGTGCCAGCAGCTCTAGTTTGAAGGATCAGTACTTC.